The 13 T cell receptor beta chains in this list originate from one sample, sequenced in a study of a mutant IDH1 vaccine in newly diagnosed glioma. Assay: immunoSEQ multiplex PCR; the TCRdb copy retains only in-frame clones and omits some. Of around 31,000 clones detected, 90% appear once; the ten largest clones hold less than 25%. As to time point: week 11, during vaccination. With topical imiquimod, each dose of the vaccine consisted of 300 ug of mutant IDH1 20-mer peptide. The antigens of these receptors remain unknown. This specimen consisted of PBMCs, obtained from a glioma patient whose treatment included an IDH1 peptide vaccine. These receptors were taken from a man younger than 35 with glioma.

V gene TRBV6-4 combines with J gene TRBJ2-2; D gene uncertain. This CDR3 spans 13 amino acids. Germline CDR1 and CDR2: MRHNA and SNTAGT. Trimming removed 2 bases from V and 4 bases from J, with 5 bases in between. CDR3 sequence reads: CASSDVSTGELFF. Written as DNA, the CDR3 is TGTGCCAGCAGTGACGTTAGCACCGGGGAGCTGTTTTTT.

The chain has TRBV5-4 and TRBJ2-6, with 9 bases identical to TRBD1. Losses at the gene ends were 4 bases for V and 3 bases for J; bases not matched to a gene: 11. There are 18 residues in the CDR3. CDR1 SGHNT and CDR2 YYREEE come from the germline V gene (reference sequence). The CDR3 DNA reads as TGTGCCAGCAGCCCTACAGGGGGCGCTGGGCATGGGGCCAACGTCCTGACTTTC. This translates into CASSPTGGAGHGANVLTF.

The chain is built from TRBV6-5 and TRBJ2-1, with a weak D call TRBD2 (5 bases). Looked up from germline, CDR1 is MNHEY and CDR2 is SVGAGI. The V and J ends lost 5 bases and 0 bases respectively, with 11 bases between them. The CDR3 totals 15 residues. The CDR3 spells CASSQRFSSYNEQFF. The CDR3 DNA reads TGTGCCAGCAGTCAGCGGTTTAGCTCCTACAATGAGCAGTTCTTC.

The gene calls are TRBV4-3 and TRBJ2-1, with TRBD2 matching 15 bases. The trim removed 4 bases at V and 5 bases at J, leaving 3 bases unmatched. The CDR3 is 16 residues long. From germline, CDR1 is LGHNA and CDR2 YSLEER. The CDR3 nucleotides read TGCGCCAGCAGCCTAGGACTAGCGGGAGGGAACAATGAGCAGTTCTTC. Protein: CASSLGLAGGNNEQFF.

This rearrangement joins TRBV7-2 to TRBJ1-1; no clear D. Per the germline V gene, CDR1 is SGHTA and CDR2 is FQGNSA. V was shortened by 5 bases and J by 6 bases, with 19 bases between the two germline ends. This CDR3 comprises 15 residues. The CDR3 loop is CASSPDPGYWSEAFF. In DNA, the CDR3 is TGTGCCAGCAGCCCTGATCCCGGGTATTGGTCTGAAGCTTTCTTT.

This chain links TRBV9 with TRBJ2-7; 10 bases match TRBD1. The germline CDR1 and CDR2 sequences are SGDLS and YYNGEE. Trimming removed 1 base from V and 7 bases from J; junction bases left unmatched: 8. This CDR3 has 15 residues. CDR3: CASSVSLGQGEEQYF. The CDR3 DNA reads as TGTGCCAGCAGCGTAAGCCTCGGACAGGGGGAAGAGCAGTACTTC.

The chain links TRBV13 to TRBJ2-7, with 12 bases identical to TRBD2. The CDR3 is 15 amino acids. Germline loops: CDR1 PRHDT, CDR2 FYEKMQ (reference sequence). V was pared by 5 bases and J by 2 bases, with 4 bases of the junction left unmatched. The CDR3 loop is CASSPPSGRAYEQYF. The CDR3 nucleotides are TGTGCCAGCAGCCCACCTAGCGGGAGGGCCTACGAGCAGTACTTC.

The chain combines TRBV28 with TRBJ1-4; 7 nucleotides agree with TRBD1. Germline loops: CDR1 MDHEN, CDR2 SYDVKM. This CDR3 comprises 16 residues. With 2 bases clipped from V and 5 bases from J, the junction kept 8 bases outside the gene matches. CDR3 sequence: CASSLRGQALNEKLFF. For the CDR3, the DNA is TGTGCCAGCAGTTTACGTGGACAGGCGCTCAATGAAAAACTGTTTTTT.

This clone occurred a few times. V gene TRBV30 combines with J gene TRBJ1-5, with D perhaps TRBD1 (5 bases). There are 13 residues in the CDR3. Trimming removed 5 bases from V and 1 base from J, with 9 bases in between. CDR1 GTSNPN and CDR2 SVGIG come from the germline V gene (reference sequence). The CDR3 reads CAWSRGSNQPQHF. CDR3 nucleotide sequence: TGTGCCTGGTCCCGGGGCAGCAATCAGCCCCAGCATTTT. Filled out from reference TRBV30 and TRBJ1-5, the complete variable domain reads SQTIHQWPATLVQPVGSPLSLECTVEGTSNPNLYWYRQAAGRGLQLLFYSVGIGQISSEVPQNLSASRPQDRQFILSSKKLLLSDSGFYLCAWSRGSNQPQHFGDGTRLSIL.

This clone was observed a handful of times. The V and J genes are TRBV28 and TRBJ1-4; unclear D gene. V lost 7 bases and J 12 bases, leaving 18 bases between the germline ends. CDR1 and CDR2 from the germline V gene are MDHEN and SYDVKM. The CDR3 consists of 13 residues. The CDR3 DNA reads TGTGCCAGCACCCCCGCAGCTGTGAGGGAACTGTTTTTT. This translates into CASTPAAVRELFF.

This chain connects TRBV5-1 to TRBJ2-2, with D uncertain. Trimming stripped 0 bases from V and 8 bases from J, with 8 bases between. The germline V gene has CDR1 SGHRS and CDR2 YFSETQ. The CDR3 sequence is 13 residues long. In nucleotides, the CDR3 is TGCGCCAGCAGCTTGGTGCCAGTTGGGGAGCTGTTTTTT. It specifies CASSLVPVGELFF.

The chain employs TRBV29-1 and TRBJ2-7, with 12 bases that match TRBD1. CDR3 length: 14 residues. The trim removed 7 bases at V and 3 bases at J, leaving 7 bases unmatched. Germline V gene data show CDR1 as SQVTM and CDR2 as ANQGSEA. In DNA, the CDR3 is TGCAGCGCCGCGGGGACAGGGGGCGGCTACGAGCAGTACTTC. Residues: CSAAGTGGGYEQYF.

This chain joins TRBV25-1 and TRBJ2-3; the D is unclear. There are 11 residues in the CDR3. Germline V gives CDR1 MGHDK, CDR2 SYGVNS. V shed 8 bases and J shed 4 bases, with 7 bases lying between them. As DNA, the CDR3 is TGTGCCAGCGGGGAAGCAGATACGCAGTATTTT. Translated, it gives CASGEADTQYF.